This passage covers 15 T cell receptor beta chains from one sample sequenced in a study of T cell repertoires in cytomegalovirus infection. TCRdb ran MiXCR on the reads and lists one entry per CDR3 protein. The table has 360,000 or so distinct CDR3 sequences, about a third seen once. These TCRs are of unknown antigen specificity. Sequencing used cultured PBMCs, obtained from culture after CMV antigen stimulation. The source of these receptors is a human donor in good health (CMV status not recorded). Some clones in this sample may be carry-over from other donors' samples.

The chain employs TRBV28 and TRBJ2-7, with TRBD1 as a possible D gene (5 bases). This CDR3 has 15 amino acids. V was trimmed by 4 bases and J by 6 bases, leaving 19 bases between them. Germline loops: CDR1 MDHEN, CDR2 SYDVKM. CDR3 amino acids: CASSSIPQGRSEQYV. The CDR3 DNA follows: TGTGCCAGCAGTTCTATCCCGCAGGGAAGAAGCGAGCAGTACGTC.

This clonotype has just a few counts. The chain joins TRBV20-1 to TRBJ2-1, with 9 bases aligning to TRBD1. The germline gives CDR1 DFQATT, CDR2 SNEGSKA (reference sequence). Trimming cost V 6 bases and J 8 bases; bases outside gene matches: 8. The CDR3 has 13 amino acids. The CDR3 protein is CSAPNRGLDEQFF. CDR3 coding DNA: TGCAGTGCACCTAACAGGGGGCTGGATGAGCAGTTCTTC.

In its sample, this clonotype was seen a few times. V is TRBV7-7 and J is TRBJ2-3; no clear D. Per the germline V gene, CDR1 is SSHAT and CDR2 is FNYEAQ (reference sequence). The CDR3 extends over 10 amino acids. The V end was cut by 5 bases, the J end by 10 bases, with 7 bases between. The CDR3 DNA sequence: TGTGCCAGCAGCCCTAACCCGCAGTATTTT. As protein: CASSPNPQYF.

This clonotype appeared a few times. This chain's CDR3 is CASSFRDRALSEQYF. The CDR3 DNA reads TGTGCCAGCAGCTTCCGGGACAGGGCTCTTAGCGAGCAGTACTTC. The V call is TRBV7-2, the J call TRBJ2-7, with 9 bases identical to TRBD1. The CDR3 has 15 amino acids. The V segment lost 3 bases and the J segment 6 bases; nucleotides outside the gene matches: 9. Germline values: CDR1 SGHTA, CDR2 FQGNSA.

This clonotype came up a few times. CDR3 in amino acids: CASKGGLAGGREQYF. CDR3 nucleotides: TGTGCCAGCAAGGGGGGGCTAGCGGGAGGGCGCGAGCAGTACTTC. The chain combines TRBV6-1 with TRBJ2-7; 12 nucleotides align to TRBD2. The CDR3 spans 15 residues. Germline trimming cut 7 bases from V and 6 bases from J; bases unmatched to any gene: 10. The germline gives CDR1 MNHNS, CDR2 SASEGT.

Only a few counts were recorded for this clonotype. V usage is TRBV7-3 and J usage is TRBJ1-1; 10 positions match TRBD1. J gave up 0 bases and V 5 bases, and 12 bases lay outside the gene matches. CDR1 SGHTA and CDR2 FQGTGA come from the germline V gene. The CDR3 covers 18 residues. CDR3 in amino acids: CASSQKRDRGIMNTEAFF. The CDR3, as DNA: TGTGCCAGCAGCCAAAAACGGGACAGGGGAATTATGAACACTGAAGCTTTCTTT.

The V and J genes are TRBV15 and TRBJ2-3, with D possibly matching TRBD2 (5 bases). The germline V gene has CDR1 LNHNV and CDR2 YYDKDF (reference sequence). Between the trimmed V and J ends, which lost 0 bases and 3 bases, there was a span of 10 bases. CDR3 size: 15 residues. CDR3: CATSRDRGLTDTQYF. The DNA for the CDR3 is TGTGCCACCAGCAGAGATCGAGGACTGACAGATACGCAGTATTTT. Based on the CDR3 plus reference TRBV15 and TRBJ2-3, the full variable domain is DAMVIQNPRYQVTQFGKPVTLSCSQTLNHNVMYWYQQKSSQAPKLLFHYYDKDFNNEADTPDNFQSRRPNTSFCFLDIRSPGLGDTAMYLCATSRDRGLTDTQYFGPGTRLTVL.

The V gene is TRBV6-4, the J gene TRBJ2-3; D is ambiguous. The length of the CDR3 is 14 residues. The V end was cut by 0 bases, the J end by 3 bases, with 7 bases between. Germline assignment: CDR1 MRHNA and CDR2 SNTAGT. This CDR3 reads CASSDSLGTDTQYF. CDR3 sequence (DNA): TGTGCCAGCAGTGACTCGCTAGGAACAGATACGCAGTATTTT.

This clonotype was seen many times. The rearrangement links TRBV7-8 to TRBJ2-7; 7 bases align to TRBD2. Per the germline V gene, CDR1 is SGHVS and CDR2 is FQNEAQ. The CDR3 is 14 amino acids. The junction had 6 bases not matched to a gene; V was cut back by 0 bases and J by 7 bases. In nucleotides, the CDR3 is TGTGCCAGCAGCTTAGCCCCGGGGGGTCGGGAGCAGTACGTC. Residues: CASSLAPGGREQYV.

The chain links TRBV10-3 to TRBJ2-3; D not certain. This CDR3 is 13 amino acids long. The V gene lost 2 bases and the J gene lost 6 bases, with 9 bases spanning the gap. Germline V gene data show CDR1 as ENHRY and CDR2 as SYGVKD. The CDR3 DNA sequence: TGTGCCATCAGTGAGCCGAATCGGGATACGCAGTATTTT. This translates into CAISEPNRDTQYF.

This chain links TRBV9 with TRBJ2-1, with D possibly being TRBD2 (5 bases). The CDR3 runs 11 residues. Trimming pared 3 bases from V and 10 bases from J, leaving 8 bases between. Germline lookup yields CDR1 SGDLS and CDR2 YYNGEE. DNA for the CDR3: TGTGCCAGCAGCGCGGGGTTCGAGCAGTTCTTC. It codes for CASSAGFEQFF.

This clonotype was counted between two and nine times. This chain connects TRBV28 to TRBJ1-5; tentative D call: TRBD1 (6 bases). The CDR3 has 15 residues. Trimming cost V 2 bases and J 3 bases, with 11 bases left between them. In germline, CDR1 is MDHEN, CDR2 SYDVKM. The CDR3 DNA reads as TGTGCCAGCAGTTTAATACAGGGATCCAATCAGCCCCAGCATTTT. Translating gives CASSLIQGSNQPQHF.

The chain has TRBV24-1 and TRBJ2-1, with D possibly TRBD2 on 6 matching bases. The germline V and J ends were trimmed by 5 bases and 0 bases, with 10 bases remaining between them. The germline V gene encodes CDR1 KGHDR and CDR2 SFDVKD. The CDR3 loop spans 15 amino acids. The CDR3 loop reads CATSARESSYNEQFF. The DNA for the CDR3 is TGTGCCACCAGTGCCCGGGAGAGCTCCTACAATGAGCAGTTCTTC.

The chain couples TRBV27 to TRBJ2-5; 8 bases map to TRBD1. The CDR3 is made up of 15 amino acids. V lost 1 base and J lost 5; bases outside the gene matches: 6. The germline CDR1 and CDR2 sequences are MNHEY and SMNVEV (reference sequence). DNA of the CDR3: TGTGCCAGCAGTTTATTCCCAGGGGGCTGGGAGACCCAGTACTTC. Translation: CASSLFPGGWETQYF.

This chain links TRBV7-4 with TRBJ1-1, with D perhaps TRBD1 (6 bases). Looked up from germline, CDR1 is SGHVT and CDR2 is SQSDAQ. V was clipped by 5 bases and J by 1 base, with 14 bases between them. This CDR3 has 15 residues. The CDR3 DNA reads as TGTGCCAGCAGCCGAACTACAGGGAAGAACACTGAAGCTTTCTTT. This codes for CASSRTTGKNTEAFF. The full variable domain, rest sourced from reference TRBV7-4 and TRBJ1-1, is GAGVSQSPRYKVAKRGRDVALRCDSISGHVTLYWYRQTLGQGSEVLTYSQSDAQRDKSGRPSGRFSAERPERSVSTLKIQRTEQGDSAVYLCASSRTTGKNTEAFFGQGTRLTVV.